A selection of T cell receptor beta chains follows, all from one sample in a study of blood T cell repertoires in COVID-19. Assay: immunoSEQ multiplex PCR; the TCRdb copy retains only in-frame clones and omits some. Of about 160,000 clones in the sample, about 77% were seen once. What was sequenced was peripheral blood. The receptors come from a woman of 80 years or more with acute or convalescent COVID-19. Both conserved end residues are part of each CDR3. The D gene is left open where the match is weak. For some rows the clone size is stated as once, few or many, or as a class when expanded; others skip it.

v_gene	abundance	j_gene	d_gene	CDR3aa	CDR3nt
TRBV12-3/TRBV12-4	.	TRBJ1-6	.	CASTRGNSPLHF	TGTGCCAGCACCCGAGGGAATTCACCCCTCCACTTT
TRBV28	.	TRBJ1-1	.	CASNSVAGTEAFF	TGTGCCAGCAATTCCGTAGCCGGCACTGAAGCTTTCTTT
TRBV2	.	TRBJ2-7	TRBD2	CASDSGRGSEQYF	TGTGCCAGCGATAGCGGGAGGGGATCCGAGCAGTACTTC
TRBV5-1	.	TRBJ1-5	.	CASSLGGSSNQPQHF	TGCGCCAGCAGCTTGGGAGGCAGTAGCAATCAGCCCCAGCATTTT
TRBV6-6	.	TRBJ1-1	TRBD1	CASSSGQGWTEAFF	TGTGCCAGCAGTTCAGGACAGGGGTGGACTGAAGCTTTCTTT
TRBV2	.	TRBJ1-5	.	CASSARVISNQPQHF	TGTGCCAGCAGTGCCCGAGTGATCAGCAATCAGCCCCAGCATTTT
TRBV5-1	.	TRBJ2-2	TRBD1	CASSQGQLSFGELFF	TGCGCCAGCAGCCAGGGACAGCTGTCGTTCGGGGAGCTGTTTTTT
TRBV19	.	TRBJ1-1	.	CASSIGNRVNTEAFF	TGTGCCAGTAGTATAGGGAACAGAGTGAACACTGAAGCTTTCTTT
TRBV28	.	TRBJ2-7	TRBD1	CASSTTGTGNYEQYF	TGTGCCAGCAGTACCACCGGGACAGGAAACTACGAGCAGTACTTC
TRBV12-5	.	TRBJ2-7	.	CASGSNYEQYF	TGTGCTAGTGGTTCCAACTACGAGCAGTACTTC
TRBV28	.	TRBJ2-3	.	CASSLLGDTQYF	TGTGCCAGCAGTTTACTAGGTGATACGCAGTATTTT
TRBV28	.	TRBJ2-3	.	CASTDSGTDTQYF	TGTGCCAGCACCGACAGCGGGACAGATACGCAGTATTTT
TRBV6-2/TRBV6-3	.	TRBJ2-5	TRBD2	CASSPRTSGIETQYF	TGTGCCAGCAGTCCCCGGACTAGCGGGATTGAGACCCAGTACTTC
TRBV4-2	.	TRBJ2-2	TRBD2	CASSQGSGETGELFF	TGTGCCAGCAGCCAGGGTAGCGGGGAGACCGGGGAGCTGTTTTTT
TRBV5-1	.	TRBJ1-3	.	CASSHYSEVAGNTIYF	TGCGCCAGCAGCCATTACAGTGAAGTAGCTGGAAACACCATATATTTT
TRBV9	.	TRBJ2-1	.	CASSVGGPSSYNEQFF	TGTGCCAGCAGCGTAGGTGGTCCGAGCTCCTACAATGAGCAGTTCTTC
TRBV7-2	.	TRBJ1-1	.	CASSLSPLLNTEAFF	TGTGCCAGCAGCCTATCCCCCCTCCTAAACACTGAAGCTTTCTTT
TRBV19	.	TRBJ1-1	.	CASRGGDPTEAFF	TGTGCCAGTAGAGGAGGGGATCCCACTGAAGCTTTCTTT
TRBV2	.	TRBJ1-5	TRBD1	CASSGQGGNQPQHF	TGTGCCAGCTCGGGACAGGGAGGAAACCAGCCCCAGCATTTT
TRBV28	.	TRBJ2-3	TRBD1	CASRPGQGGPDTQYF	TGTGCCAGCAGACCGGGACAGGGAGGCCCAGATACGCAGTATTTT
TRBV2	.	TRBJ2-7	.	CASTLLVSYEQYF	TGTGCCAGCACCCTACTAGTATCCTACGAGCAGTACTTC
TRBV30	few	TRBJ2-1	TRBD2	CAWRETSGAGYNEQFF	TGTGCCTGGAGGGAGACTAGCGGAGCGGGGTACAATGAGCAGTTCTTC
TRBV18	.	TRBJ1-5	TRBD1	CASSPQGQGRQPQHF	TGTGCCAGCTCACCCCAAGGACAGGGGCGGCAGCCCCAGCATTTT
TRBV5-6	.	TRBJ2-3	.	CASSPLRSPDTQYF	TGTGCCAGCAGCCCTTTAAGGAGCCCAGATACGCAGTATTTT
TRBV11-2	.	TRBJ2-3	.	CASSHTDTQYF	TGTGCCAGCAGCCACACAGATACGCAGTATTTT
TRBV19	once	TRBJ1-5	.	CASRAVGGNSNQPQHF	TGTGCCAGTAGAGCAGTCGGGGGGAATAGCAATCAGCCCCAGCATTTT
TRBV30	.	TRBJ2-2	.	CAWSVGPGTNTGELFF	TGTGCCTGGAGTGTAGGACCAGGGACGAACACCGGGGAGCTGTTTTTT
TRBV6-6	.	TRBJ1-5	TRBD1	CASRDRESMRGYQHF	TGTGCCAGCAGAGACAGGGAGTCCATGAGAGGGTACCAGCATTTT
TRBV2	few	TRBJ1-2	.	CASSDGVYGYTF	TGTGCCAGCAGTGACGGGGTCTATGGCTACACCTTC
TRBV7-2	.	TRBJ2-3	TRBD2	CASSFSGVLTDTQYF	TGTGCCAGCAGCTTTAGCGGGGTTCTTACAGATACGCAGTATTTT
TRBV19	.	TRBJ2-7	TRBD1	CASSDPGQGSYEQYF	TGTGCCAGTAGTGATCCGGGACAGGGCTCCTACGAGCAGTACTTC
TRBV28	once	TRBJ1-5	TRBD1	CASSVAGTGANQPQHF	TGTGCCAGCAGTGTCGCCGGGACAGGGGCCAATCAGCCCCAGCATTTT
TRBV7-9	.	TRBJ1-4	.	CASSLHSTNEKLFF	TGTGCCAGCAGCTTACATTCAACTAATGAAAAACTGTTTTTT
TRBV6-5	.	TRBJ1-4	TRBD1	CASSKGQTNEKLFF	TGTGCCAGCAGCAAGGGACAGACTAATGAAAAACTGTTTTTT
TRBV4-2	.	TRBJ2-1	.	CASSQGLAYNEQFF	TGTGCCAGCAGCCAAGGACTAGCCTACAATGAGCAGTTCTTC
TRBV5-5	.	TRBJ2-7	.	CASSLALNQGSYEQYF	TGTGCCAGCAGCTTGGCTTTGAACCAGGGGTCCTACGAGCAGTACTTC
TRBV9	.	TRBJ2-7	.	CASSVELVAPHEQYF	TGTGCCAGCAGCGTAGAGTTGGTAGCTCCCCACGAGCAGTACTTC
TRBV30	.	TRBJ2-5	TRBD1	CAWKADRLQETQYF	TGTGCCTGGAAAGCGGACAGGCTGCAAGAGACCCAGTACTTC
TRBV28	.	TRBJ2-1	TRBD1	CASSPPATGRNEQFF	TGTGCCAGCAGTCCCCCAGCGACAGGGCGAAATGAGCAGTTCTTC
TRBV4-1	.	TRBJ2-7	TRBD1	CASSQALGQGIYEQYF	TGCGCCAGCAGCCAAGCCCTGGGACAGGGGATCTACGAGCAGTACTTC
TRBV6-5	.	TRBJ1-2	.	CASSPPGGSGYTF	TGTGCCAGCAGTCCCCCCGGGGGATCCGGCTACACCTTC
TRBV5-1	.	TRBJ2-7	TRBD2	CASSFSGDTYEQYF	TGCGCCAGCAGCTTTAGCGGGGACACCTACGAGCAGTACTTC
TRBV25-1	few	TRBJ1-2	.	CASRRENYGYTF	TGTGCCAGCAGACGGGAGAACTATGGCTACACCTTC
TRBV7-8	once	TRBJ1-6	TRBD1	CASSDQGARSPLHF	TGTGCCAGCAGCGATCAGGGGGCGCGTTCACCCCTCCACTTT
TRBV21-1	few	TRBJ2-7	.	CASSLLKREAHEQYF	TGTGCCAGCAGCCTCCTGAAGCGGGAGGCACACGAGCAGTACTTC
TRBV4-1	.	TRBJ1-1	.	CASSQDFRRSTEAFF	TGCGCCAGCAGCCAAGATTTCCGCAGGTCCACTGAAGCTTTCTTT
TRBV10-1	.	TRBJ1-1	.	CASSQDLNTEAFF	TGCGCCAGCAGCCAGGATTTGAACACTGAAGCTTTCTTT
TRBV13	few	TRBJ2-1	TRBD1	CASSSSGTGAYNEQFF	TGTGCCAGCAGCTCCTCCGGGACAGGGGCTTACAATGAGCAGTTCTTC
TRBV18	.	TRBJ1-1	.	CASSPDTNTEAFF	TGTGCCAGCTCACCAGACACGAACACTGAAGCTTTCTTT
TRBV9	few	TRBJ2-7	.	CASSPSSGNYEQYF	TGTGCCAGCAGCCCCAGTAGCGGAAACTACGAGCAGTACTTC
TRBV19	.	TRBJ2-3	TRBD2	CASSSSGLAGVPDTQYF	TGTGCCAGTAGTTCCTCCGGACTAGCGGGGGTTCCAGATACGCAGTATTTT